These 21 T cell receptor beta chains were all obtained from the same sample, sequenced in a study of T cells in localized non-small cell lung cancer. Using immunoSEQ multiplex PCR, the repertoire was profiled, and TCRdb retains in-frame clones only, with some absent. The sample consists of approximately 1,000 clones, 36% of them appearing once. The input for sequencing was lung tumor tissue, taken before any cancer treatment. The receptors originated from a man aged 40 to 70 with stage I lung adenocarcinoma.

This clone was counted a few times. The chain uses TRBV30 and TRBJ2-7, with a weak D call TRBD2 (7 bases). The CDR3 is 16 amino acids. V lost 6 bases and J lost 2, with 23 bases in between. The V gene's germline CDR1 is GTSNPN and CDR2 SVGIG (reference sequence). CDR3 in DNA: TGTGCCTGCCTATCCTTAAGCGGGACACAGGCCTACGAGCAGTACTTC. It codes for CACLSLSGTQAYEQYF. The whole variable domain, filled in from reference TRBV30 and TRBJ2-7, reads SQTIHQWPATLVQPVGSPLSLECTVEGTSNPNLYWYRQAAGRGLQLLFYSVGIGQISSEVPQNLSASRPQDRQFILSSKKLLLSDSGFYLCACLSLSGTQAYEQYFGPGTRLTVT.

The rearrangement joins TRBV1 to TRBJ2-3. TRBV1 is flagged as a pseudogene. The CDR3 extends over 15 amino acids. DNA for the CDR3: TGCGCCAGCAGTAACCAGATTACTAGCACAGATACGCAGTATTTT. Translated: CASSNQITSTDTQYF.

The chain combines TRBV23-1 with TRBJ1-1; TRBD1 is a possible D gene (6 bases). TRBV23-1 counts as an open reading frame of uncertain function. The CDR3 is 15 amino acids. The germline V and J ends were trimmed by 3 bases and 11 bases, with 22 bases remaining between them. The DNA for the CDR3 is TGCGCCAGCAGTCACTTGTCGGGGGGGCATCTACTTGCTTTCTTT. Amino acid sequence: CASSHLSGGHLLAFF.

V usage is TRBV19 and J usage is TRBJ1-1; maybe TRBD1 (5 bases). The CDR3 extends over 15 amino acids. Germline CDR1 and CDR2: LNHDA and SQIVND (reference sequence). V lost 8 bases to trimming and J lost 3 bases, with 19 bases between them. As DNA, the CDR3 is TGTGCCAGTGGCGGGCTGGAGGGGATGTACACTGAAGCTTTCTTT. Translated, it gives CASGGLEGMYTEAFF. The variable domain in full, completed from reference TRBV19 and TRBJ1-1, reads DGGITQSPKYLFRKEGQNVTLSCEQNLNHDAMYWYRQDPGQGLRLIYYSQIVNDFQKGDIAEGYSVSREKKESFPLTVTSAQKNPTAFYLCASGGLEGMYTEAFFGQGTRLTVV.

This clone has just a few counts. The rearrangement uses TRBV18 and TRBJ2-7; possible D gene TRBD1, 5 bases. V lost 6 bases, J lost 2 bases, and 11 bases lay in between. There are 13 residues in the CDR3. Germline values: CDR1 KGHSH, CDR2 LQKENI. CDR3 amino acids: CASSDSEPYEQYF. The CDR3 nucleotides are TGTGCCAGCTCCGACAGCGAGCCCTACGAGCAGTACTTC.

The rearrangement joins TRBV6-8 to TRBJ2-1; 12 bases fit TRBD1. Germline assignment: CDR1 MNHGY and CDR2 SAAAGT. This CDR3 has 16 residues. With 5 bases clipped from V and 7 bases from J, the junction kept 9 bases outside the gene matches. The CDR3 sequence is CASSGTGGLRKNEQFF. The CDR3 DNA follows: TGTGCCAGCAGTGGGACAGGGGGCCTTCGTAAGAATGAGCAGTTCTTC.

V gene TRBV28 combines with J gene TRBJ2-2, with 8 bases identical to TRBD1. Germline-derived CDR1 and CDR2 are MDHEN and SYDVKM. The V gene end was trimmed by 8 bases and the J gene end by 1 base; junction bases not matched to a gene: 3. The CDR3 spans 14 residues. The CDR3 DNA follows: TGTGCCAGCCAGGGGACAGGGAACACCGGGGAGCTGTTTTTT. Residues: CASQGTGNTGELFF.

The chain recombines TRBV11-3 with TRBJ1-4; 9 nucleotides align to TRBD1. The CDR3 is made up of 17 amino acids. Per the germline V gene, CDR1 is SGHNT and CDR2 is YENEEA. The trim removed 5 bases at V and 0 bases at J, leaving 7 bases unmatched. The CDR3 region is CASSIRTGATTNEKLFF. The CDR3 DNA sequence: TGTGCCAGCAGCATACGGACAGGGGCCACAACTAATGAAAAACTGTTTTTT. The full variable domain, completed using reference TRBV11-3 and TRBJ1-4, is EAGVVQSPRYKIIEKKQPVAFWCNPISGHNTLYWYLQNLGQGPELLIRYENEEAVDDSQLPKDRFSAERLKGVDSTLKIQPAELGDSAVYLCASSIRTGATTNEKLFFGSGTQLSVL.

This clone was detected once. The gene calls are TRBV18 and TRBJ2-7; either TRBD1 or TRBD2 may supply D (6 bases each). The ends were cut back, 4 bases at V and 0 bases at J, with 10 bases in the middle. CDR1 and CDR2 from the germline V gene are KGHSH and LQKENI. The length of the CDR3 is 14 residues. The CDR3 DNA reads as TGTGCCAGCTCACGGGGGGCGTCCTCCTACGAGCAGTACTTC. This translates into CASSRGASSYEQYF. Using reference TRBV18 and TRBJ2-7 for the parts outside the CDR3, the full variable domain is NAGVMQNPRHLVRRRGQEARLRCSPMKGHSHVYWYRQLPEEGLKFMVYLQKENIIDESGMPKERFSAEFPKEGPSILRIQQVVRGDSAAYFCASSRGASSYEQYFGPGTRLTVT.

This chain links TRBV6-4 with TRBJ2-5; D gene uncertain. The CDR3 is made up of 11 amino acids. The ends were cut back, 6 bases at V and 5 bases at J, with 7 bases in the middle. Germline-derived CDR1 and CDR2 are MRHNA and SNTAGT. Here the CDR3 DNA reads TGTGCCAGCAGCATCGGGGAGACCCAGTACTTC. Translated: CASSIGETQYF.

This clone was observed a few times. This chain joins TRBV28 and TRBJ1-3; 8 positions agree with TRBD1. The length of the CDR3 is 13 residues. Germline V gene data show CDR1 as MDHEN and CDR2 as SYDVKM. This chain's CDR3 is CAGRGRSGNTIYF. In DNA form, the CDR3 reads TGTGCGGGCAGGGGGCGATCTGGAAACACCATATATTTT.

J is TRBJ1-1 and V is TRBV12-5; TRBD1 agrees at 8 bases. V shed 5 bases and J 4 bases; nucleotides not matched to a gene: 3. The germline V gene has CDR1 LGHNT and CDR2 FRNRAP. The CDR3 is 13 amino acids. CDR3 nucleotides: TGTGCTAGTGGTAACACAGGGGGCACTGAAGCTTTCTTT. This translates into CASGNTGGTEAFF.

The chain links TRBV30 to TRBJ2-5; D unclear. There are 13 residues in the CDR3. Between the trimmed V and J ends, which lost 5 bases and 2 bases, there was a span of 12 bases. Germline V gene sequence: CDR1 GTSNPN, CDR2 SVGIG (reference sequence). The CDR3 coding sequence is TGTGCCTGGGATCTTACCTCTCAAGAGACCCAGTACTTC. This codes for CAWDLTSQETQYF.

This chain connects TRBV4-1 to TRBJ2-1, with TRBD2 matching over 10 bases. The CDR3 is made up of 16 amino acids. Trimming cost V 6 bases and J 4 bases; bases outside gene matches: 9. The germline V gene has CDR1 MGHRA and CDR2 YSYEKL. The CDR3 is CASRIAGGGIYNEQFF. The CDR3 DNA reads TGCGCCAGCAGAATAGCGGGGGGCGGAATTTACAATGAGCAGTTCTTC.

The chain uses TRBV9 and TRBJ2-1; 7 bases align to TRBD2. This CDR3 contains 18 residues. V lost 5 bases, J lost 5 bases, and 19 bases stayed unmatched. Germline CDR1 is SGDLS and CDR2 is YYNGEE. The CDR3 nucleotides read TGTGCCAGCAGAGATTTCCCAGGGAGCGGGAACAACGACAATGAGCAGTTCTTC. This sequence encodes CASRDFPGSGNNDNEQFF.

The chain combines TRBV9 with TRBJ1-2, with D possibly TRBD1 on 5 matching bases. V dropped 4 bases and J dropped 6 bases, with 13 bases sitting between them. This CDR3 has 13 residues. The V gene's germline CDR1 is SGDLS and CDR2 YYNGEE. CDR3 sequence (DNA): TGTGCCAGCAGCCCCGACGGGGGGGATGGCTACACCTTC. Translating gives CASSPDGGDGYTF.

This chain links TRBV5-1 with TRBJ1-1, with 8 bases lining up with TRBD1. Germline V gene data show CDR1 as SGHRS and CDR2 as YFSETQ. CDR3 length: 16 amino acids. With 0 bases clipped from V and 1 base from J, the junction kept 5 bases outside the gene matches. DNA of the CDR3: TGCGCCAGCAGCTTGGTGGGACAGGCCTCGAACACTGAAGCTTTCTTT. Protein: CASSLVGQASNTEAFF.

By share, this clone counts as medium-sized (0.01 to 0.1%). The V and J genes are TRBV11-3 and TRBJ1-1, with D possibly matching TRBD1 (5 bases). CDR1 and CDR2 (germline): SGHNT, YENEEA. The CDR3 covers 16 residues. Between the trimmed V and J ends, which lost 5 bases and 5 bases, there was a span of 21 bases. The CDR3 spells CASSPNTGGGRTEAFF. The CDR3 DNA sequence: TGTGCCAGCAGCCCGAATACAGGAGGCGGGAGGACTGAAGCTTTCTTT.

This clone occurred a few times. The V and J genes are TRBV30 and TRBJ2-2; 10 bases map to TRBD1. The germline gives CDR1 GTSNPN, CDR2 SVGIG (reference sequence). The V segment lost 0 bases and the J segment 7 bases; nucleotides outside the gene matches: 5. This CDR3 has 15 amino acids. CDR3 amino acids: CAWSVGQGSVGELFF. The CDR3 coding sequence is TGTGCCTGGAGTGTGGGACAGGGGTCGGTCGGGGAGCTGTTTTTT.

This clone is labeled as large. The DNA for the CDR3 is TGTGCCAGCAGCGTAGACGGACAGGGGTATGGAAACACCATATATTTT. Its protein product is CASSVDGQGYGNTIYF. The chain has TRBV9 and TRBJ1-3; TRBD1 aligns across 9 bases. The CDR3 is made up of 16 amino acids. CDR1 is SGDLS and CDR2 is YYNGEE in the germline V gene. J was trimmed by 3 bases and V by 0 bases; bases with no gene match: 4.

This clone was counted between two and nine times. The V and J genes are TRBV11-3 and TRBJ2-7, with D uncertain. Trimming removed 0 bases from V and 0 bases from J, with 15 bases in between. Germline loops: CDR1 SGHNT, CDR2 YENEEA. This CDR3 spans 17 amino acids. The CDR3 DNA is TGTGCCAGCAGCTTAGATCTAACCACGACCCCCTCCTACGAGCAGTACTTC. Its translation is CASSLDLTTTPSYEQYF.